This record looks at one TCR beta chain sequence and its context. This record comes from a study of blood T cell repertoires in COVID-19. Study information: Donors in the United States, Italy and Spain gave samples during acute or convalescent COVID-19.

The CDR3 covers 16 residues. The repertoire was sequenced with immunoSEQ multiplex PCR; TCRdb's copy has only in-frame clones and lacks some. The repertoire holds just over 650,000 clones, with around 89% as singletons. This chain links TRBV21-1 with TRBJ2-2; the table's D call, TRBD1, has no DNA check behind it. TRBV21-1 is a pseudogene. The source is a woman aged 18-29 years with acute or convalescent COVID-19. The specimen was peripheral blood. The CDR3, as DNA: TGTGCCAACCTTAACGCCGGGACAGGGGTATCCGGGGAGCTGTTTTTT. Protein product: CANLNAGTGVSGELFF.